The clone carrying this T cell receptor (beta chain) was observed many times. The CDR3 has 14 amino acids. The germline V and J ends were trimmed by 0 bases and 5 bases, with 9 bases remaining between them. Germline assignment: CDR1 SGDLS and CDR2 YYNGEE. The record originates from a study of CD8 T cells in ankylosing spondylitis. One entry per CDR3 protein results from TCRdb running MiXCR on the 5' RACE reads. The sample shows approximately 220,000 distinct CDR3 sequences, approximately 10% of them seen only once. The receptor comes from a male donor with ankylosing spondylitis or in good health (not recorded which). The sample comprised blood, either unsorted or a sorted T cell fraction (not recorded which). This sequence joins TRBV9 and TRBJ2-1, with D unresolved. The CDR3 here is CASSVEARNNEQFF. The CDR3 coding sequence is TGTGCCAGCAGCGTAGAGGCTCGCAACAATGAGCAGTTCTTC.